This T cell receptor (beta chain) is from a study of blood T cell repertoires in COVID-19. Overall study context: There were acute and convalescent COVID-19 samples, and they came from the United States, Italy and Spain.

Only in-frame clones appear in the TCRdb table, and some are missing; sequencing was by immunoSEQ multiplex PCR. The sample consists of about 220,000 clones, around three quarters of them appearing once. This clone occurred a few times. Germline assignment: CDR1 SGHTA and CDR2 FQGNSA. V gave up 5 bases and J gave up 1 base, with 12 bases separating them. The CDR3 has 14 residues. Input material: peripheral blood. The sequence came from a woman aged 70-85 years with acute or convalescent COVID-19. V gene TRBV7-2 combines with J gene TRBJ2-7; D uncertain. The CDR3 reads CASSVTPRSYEQYF. The CDR3 nucleotides are TGTGCCAGCAGCGTCACACCCCGTTCCTACGAGCAGTACTTC.